The rows below give T cell receptor beta chains drawn from one sample of a study of T cell repertoires in cytomegalovirus infection. No antigen has been assigned to these receptors. TCRdb redid the calling of the reads with MiXCR, one entry per CDR3 protein. The sample holds around 100,000 distinct CDR3 sequences; over 9% are singletons and the top ten take roughly 31%. Sequenced material: PBMCs, sequenced either directly or after in vitro stimulation (not recorded which). Source of these receptors: a human donor in good health (CMV status not recorded). Some clones in this sample may be carry-over from other donors' samples. The CDR3 runs from the conserved cysteine through the conserved F or W. A D gene is named only where the DNA matches it firmly. A row's size may be missing; if present it is once, few, many or a size class.

>TRBV7-2|TRBD2|many|TRBJ2-3
CASQLRTSGGDTQYF
TGTGCCAGCCAGCTTAGGACTAGCGGCGGAGATACGCAGTATTTT
>TRBV11-2|.|many|TRBJ2-1
CASSLGGGSGYNEQFF
TGTGCCAGCAGCTTAGGCGGCGGGTCGGGGTACAATGAGCAGTTCTTC
>TRBV4-3|.|.|TRBJ2-1
CASSQEYNEQFF
TGCGCCAGCAGCCAAGAGTACAATGAGCAGTTCTTC
>TRBV7-2|.|many|TRBJ2-1
CASSLVTLPSNEQFF
TGTGCCAGCAGCTTAGTCACCCTACCCTCCAATGAGCAGTTCTTC
>TRBV12-3/TRBV12-4|.|many|TRBJ2-5
CASSIEPPGTVVYF
TGTGCCAGCAGTATCGAGCCACCAGGGACGGTAGTTTACTTC
>TRBV7-2|.|many|TRBJ2-3
CASSLLGDGGPTDTQYF
TGTGCCAGCAGCTTATTGGGTGACGGGGGGCCCACAGATACGCAGTATTTT
>TRBV7-8|.|many|TRBJ1-5
CASSFAERRISNQPQHF
TGTGCCAGCAGCTTCGCGGAGAGAAGGATTAGCAATCAGCCCCAGCATTTT
>TRBV7-2|.|many|TRBJ1-1
CASSPGTANTEAFF
TGTGCCAGCAGCCCCGGCACAGCGAACACTGAAGCTTTCTTT
>TRBV10-3|.|many|TRBJ2-1
CAISEVPYNEQFF
TGTGCCATCAGTGAAGTCCCCTACAATGAGCAGTTCTTC
>TRBV2|.|many|TRBJ2-5
CASSEPPGGMTQYF
TGTGCCAGCAGTGAACCCCCGGGTGGGATGACCCAGTACTTC
>TRBV6-5|TRBD2|.|TRBJ2-1
CASSYRLAGGREQFF
TGTGCCAGCAGTTACCGCCTAGCGGGAGGCCGGGAGCAGTTCTTC
>TRBV11-1|.|once|TRBJ2-7
CASSRHRERVPYEQYF
TGTGCCAGCAGCCGCCACCGGGAGCGGGTTCCATACGAGCAGTACTTC
>TRBV19|TRBD1|.|TRBJ1-5
CASSTGQGNQPQHF
TGTGCCAGTAGCACGGGACAGGGGAATCAGCCCCAGCATTTT
>TRBV19|.|few|TRBJ2-5
CASSVQGSPETQYF
TGTGCCAGTAGTGTACAGGGATCCCCAGAGACCCAGTACTTC
>TRBV7-9|.|many|TRBJ2-7
CASSPPSGGVGEQYF
TGTGCCAGCAGCCCTCCCTCCGGGGGAGTGGGCGAGCAGTACTTC
>TRBV4-1|.|few|TRBJ1-2
CASSQDRGDYGYTF
TGCGCCAGCAGCCAAGACCGGGGGGACTATGGCTACACCTTC
>TRBV11-1|.|many|TRBJ2-1
CASSLRGSPYNEQFF
TGTGCCAGCAGCTTAAGGGGCTCGCCCTACAATGAGCAGTTCTTC
>TRBV30|.|.|TRBJ2-1
CAWSGTVRNEQFF
TGTGCCTGGAGTGGGACTGTCAGGAATGAGCAGTTCTTC
>TRBV6-5|TRBD2|.|TRBJ2-3
CASSYYGTTDTQYF
TGTGCCAGCAGTTACTACGGGACTACTGATACGCAGTATTTT
>TRBV7-9|TRBD1|many|TRBJ1-6
CASSLGGGTSPLHF
TGTGCCAGCAGCTTAGGAGGGGGCACCTCACCCCTCCACTTT
>TRBV6-2/TRBV6-3|.|few|TRBJ1-1
CASSYVSGAEAFF
TGTGCCAGCAGTTACGTCAGTGGGGCTGAAGCTTTCTTT
>TRBV4-3|TRBD1|many|TRBJ1-1
CASSHDRGTEAFF
TGCGCCAGCAGCCACGACAGGGGGACTGAAGCTTTCTTT
>TRBV7-9|.|.|TRBJ1-2
CASRTWNNLNYGYTF
TGTGCCAGCAGGACGTGGAACAACCTAAACTATGGCTACACCTTC
>TRBV20-1|.|.|TRBJ1-1
CSASRDINTEAFF
TGCAGTGCTAGCCGGGACATCAACACTGAAGCTTTCTTT
>TRBV7-8|.|many|TRBJ2-1
CASSSGAYSYNEQFF
TGTGCCAGCAGCTCCGGGGCTTACTCCTACAATGAGCAGTTCTTC
>TRBV11-3|.|many|TRBJ1-1
CASSLDQGGSRMNTEAFF
TGTGCCAGCAGCTTAGATCAGGGAGGATCTCGCATGAACACTGAAGCTTTCTTT
>TRBV12-3/TRBV12-4|.|many|TRBJ2-3
CASNWTPTLPEDTQYF
TGTGCCAGCAACTGGACTCCCACCCTCCCCGAAGATACGCAGTATTTT
>TRBV4-1|.|few|TRBJ2-1
CASSQDNINEQFF
TGCGCCAGCAGCCAAGATAATATCAATGAGCAGTTCTTC
>TRBV11-2|TRBD1|.|TRBJ2-5
CASSSSQGEFGETQYF
TGTGCCAGCAGCTCATCACAGGGGGAGTTCGGGGAGACCCAGTACTTC
>TRBV28|.|few|TRBJ1-5
CASSAGWQPQHF
TGTGCCAGCAGTGCTGGGTGGCAGCCCCAGCATTTT
>TRBV7-2|.|many|TRBJ2-3
CASSPTRLADTQYF
TGTGCCAGCAGCCCTACCCGGCTCGCAGATACGCAGTATTTT
>TRBV7-2|.|.|TRBJ2-1
CASSLPAGPTEQFF
TGTGCCAGCAGCCTACCGGCTGGCCCCACCGAGCAGTTCTTC
>TRBV7-9|.|many|TRBJ1-2
CASSLSGGGILGYTF
TGTGCCAGCAGCCTATCCGGGGGGGGAATCTTAGGCTACACCTTC
>TRBV24-1|.|many|TRBJ2-3
CATRETGVDTQYF
TGTGCCACCAGGGAGACCGGGGTAGATACGCAGTATTTT
>TRBV6-1|TRBD2|.|TRBJ2-2
CASSGGTSVGPGELFF
TGTGCCAGCAGTGGAGGGACTAGCGTCGGCCCCGGGGAGCTGTTTTTT
>TRBV6-1|TRBD2|many|TRBJ2-1
CASRKTSGTDNEQFF
TGTGCCAGCAGAAAGACTAGCGGGACGGACAATGAGCAGTTCTTC
>TRBV7-9|.|few|TRBJ2-7
CASSSPPLEATAYEQYF
TGTGCCAGCAGCTCTCCCCCGCTGGAGGCTACGGCCTACGAGCAGTACTTC
>TRBV7-2|.|.|TRBJ1-2
CASSSIRGLNYGYTF
TGTGCCAGCAGCTCTATAAGGGGTTTAAACTATGGCTACACCTTC
>TRBV7-9|TRBD1|.|TRBJ1-2
CASSTGQGDYGYTF
TGTGCCAGCAGCACCGGACAGGGGGACTATGGCTACACCTTC
>TRBV12-3/TRBV12-4|.|few|TRBJ2-5
CASSLLDQETQYF
TGTGCCAGCAGTTTGTTAGATCAAGAGACCCAGTACTTC
>TRBV12-5|.|.|TRBJ1-1
CASGSNEAFF
TGTGCTAGTGGCTCGAACGAAGCTTTCTTT
>TRBV20-1|TRBD2|few|TRBJ2-5
CSAKASGTETQYF
TGCAGTGCTAAAGCTAGCGGGACGGAGACCCAGTACTTC
>TRBV6-5|.|.|TRBJ1-1
CASRRGGGPEAFF
TGTGCCAGCAGGCGTGGGGGGGGCCCGGAAGCTTTCTTT
>TRBV27|.|.|TRBJ2-1
CASRPLRQSPTYNEQFF
TGTGCCAGCAGACCTCTAAGACAGTCCCCCACCTACAATGAGCAGTTCTTC
>TRBV5-4|.|few|TRBJ2-7
CASSLPSTYEQYF
TGTGCCAGCAGCTTGCCGAGCACCTACGAGCAGTACTTC
>TRBV7-8|.|many|TRBJ2-2
CASSLLPPAELFF
TGTGCCAGCAGCTTACTCCCGCCTGCGGAGCTGTTTTTT
>TRBV6-2/TRBV6-3|TRBD1|.|TRBJ2-6
CASRNRLLSGGSGANVLTF
TGTGCCAGCAGAAACCGACTCCTCTCAGGGGGCTCTGGGGCCAACGTCCTGACTTTC
>TRBV7-2|.|many|TRBJ2-3
CASSLLASSTDTQYF
TGTGCCAGCAGCTTGCTAGCGTCAAGCACAGATACGCAGTATTTT
>TRBV16|.|.|TRBJ1-2
CASSQSRNGYTF
TGTGCCAGCAGCCAATCACGGAATGGCTACACCTTC
>TRBV6-5|TRBD1|many|TRBJ1-2
CASRRDRGAYGYTF
TGTGCCAGCAGGCGGGACAGGGGAGCGTATGGCTACACCTTC
>TRBV12-3/TRBV12-4|.|.|TRBJ1-1
CASSLMRPNTEAFF
TGTGCCAGCAGTTTAATGCGGCCGAACACTGAAGCTTTCTTT
>TRBV12-3/TRBV12-4|.|.|TRBJ1-5
CATTSGYSNQPQHF
TGTGCCACCACGAGTGGGTATAGCAATCAGCCCCAGCATTTT
>TRBV19|TRBD2|many|TRBJ2-7
CASSMRGGTSVGEQYF
TGTGCCAGTAGTATGAGGGGCGGGACTAGCGTTGGCGAGCAGTACTTC
>TRBV12-3/TRBV12-4|.|many|TRBJ2-3
CASSSLGTSTDTQYF
TGTGCCAGCAGTTCCCTCGGGACTAGCACAGATACGCAGTATTTT
>TRBV7-2|TRBD2|many|TRBJ2-1
CASLGLAGVGYNEQFF
TGTGCCAGTTTGGGACTAGCGGGAGTAGGGTACAATGAGCAGTTCTTC